Listed below are T cell receptor beta chains from one sample, sequenced in a study of neoadjuvant anti-PD-1 for oral cavity cancer. Method: immunoSEQ multiplex PCR; TCRdb's copy keeps in-frame clones and lacks some. This sample has some 15,000 clones, with approximately 73% found just once. The material was PBMCs, obtained after nivolumab (anti-PD-1) treatment. The origin of the receptors is a person aged 35 to 85 with oral cavity squamous cell carcinoma. Both conserved end residues are part of each CDR3. The D gene is left open where the match is weak. Clone size is stated in some rows and not others, as once, few, many or a class when expanded.

cdr3_aa,cdr3_nt,d_call,v_call,clone_size,j_call
CASSFTGALVNTEAFF,TGCGCCAGCAGCTTTACAGGGGCCCTGGTGAACACTGAAGCTTTCTTT,TRBD1,TRBV5-1,-,TRBJ1-1
CASSLTGVNQPQHF,TGTGCCAGCAGCTTGACAGGGGTCAATCAGCCCCAGCATTTT,TRBD1,TRBV5-6,-,TRBJ1-5
CASSQGLAGISYEQYF,TGCGCCAGCAGCCAAGGACTAGCGGGAATCTCCTACGAGCAGTACTTC,TRBD2,TRBV4-1,-,TRBJ2-7
CASAGTGGIYNEQFF,TGTGCTAGTGCCGGGACAGGGGGAATCTACAATGAGCAGTTCTTC,TRBD1,TRBV12-5,-,TRBJ2-1
CASSPRRQSSYEQYF,TGTGCCAGCAGCCCTAGGCGCCAGAGCTCCTACGAGCAGTACTTC,-,TRBV7-8,few,TRBJ2-7
CASSLSWTKQETQYF,TGTGCCAGCAGTTTATCCTGGACAAAACAAGAGACCCAGTACTTC,-,TRBV27,-,TRBJ2-5
CASSRDGSSYEQYF,TGCGCCAGCAGTAGGGACGGCAGCTCCTACGAGCAGTACTTC,-,TRBV5-1,-,TRBJ2-7
CASSLSGQNTEAFF,TGTGCCAGCAGCCTGTCGGGACAGAACACTGAAGCTTTCTTT,-,TRBV11-3,few,TRBJ1-1
CASSVDLDYRGNTIYF,TGTGCCAGCAGCGTCGATTTAGACTACAGGGGGAACACCATATATTTT,TRBD1,TRBV5-4,-,TRBJ1-3
CASRQPGDPAGYTF,TGTGCCAGCAGACAACCCGGGGATCCAGCTGGCTACACCTTC,-,TRBV6-1,-,TRBJ1-2
CASSFWTGSGYTF,TGTGCCAGCAGTTTCTGGACAGGGTCTGGCTACACCTTC,TRBD1,TRBV28,few,TRBJ1-2
CASSSELLPGQGSYEQYF,TGTGCCAGCAGCTCCGAATTACTCCCGGGACAGGGGTCCTACGAGCAGTACTTC,TRBD1,TRBV7-3,-,TRBJ2-7
CASSDQGGSGNTIYF,TGTGCCAGCAGCGACCAAGGGGGCTCTGGAAACACCATATATTTT,-,TRBV7-3,-,TRBJ1-3
CASRPAANYGYTF,TGCGCCAGCAGGCCCGCGGCCAACTATGGCTACACCTTC,-,TRBV5-1,-,TRBJ1-2
CASSSGPSEQFF,TGTGCCAGCAGCTCGGGACCGTCCGAGCAGTTCTTC,-,TRBV13,-,TRBJ2-1
CASSQAGSGKYNSPLHF,TGCGCCAGCAGCCAGGCCGGGTCAGGGAAATATAATTCACCCCTCCACTTT,-,TRBV4-1,-,TRBJ1-6
CASSSFRDGLATNEKLFF,TGTGCCAGCAGCTCTTTCCGGGACGGACTTGCAACTAATGAAAAACTGTTTTTT,-,TRBV7-9,-,TRBJ1-4
CAWSVRLPYGYTF,TGTGCCTGGAGTGTAAGACTCCCCTATGGCTACACCTTC,-,TRBV30,few,TRBJ1-2
CASSKQQGLGTEAFF,TGTGCCAGCAGTAAACAACAGGGGTTGGGTACTGAAGCTTTCTTT,TRBD1,TRBV6-1,-,TRBJ1-1
CASSLGSTGGEQFF,TGCGCCAGCAGCTTGGGGTCCACTGGCGGGGAGCAGTTCTTC,-,TRBV5-1,-,TRBJ2-1
CASRGLAWADTQYF,TGTGCCAGTAGGGGACTAGCGTGGGCAGATACGCAGTATTTT,TRBD2,TRBV19,-,TRBJ2-3
CASSLRFFGTGGLNTEAFF,TGTGCCAGCAGTTTAAGATTTTTCGGGACAGGGGGGCTGAACACTGAAGCTTTCTTT,TRBD1,TRBV27,-,TRBJ1-1
CASRTSGTANTGELFF,TGTGCCAGCAGGACTAGCGGGACCGCGAACACCGGGGAGCTGTTTTTT,TRBD2,TRBV28,-,TRBJ2-2
CASSLAGGPDTQYF,TGCGCCAGCAGCTTGGCCGGGGGACCAGATACGCAGTATTTT,-,TRBV5-1,-,TRBJ2-3
CASSDGDREVSEAFF,TGTGCCAGCAGTGATGGTGACAGGGAGGTCTCTGAAGCTTTCTTT,TRBD1,TRBV6-1,-,TRBJ1-1
CASSPNMKETQYF,TGCGCCAGCAGCCCGAACATGAAAGAGACCCAGTACTTC,-,TRBV5-1,-,TRBJ2-5
CASSSGRIETQYF,TGTGCCAGCAGCTCGGGACGGATAGAGACCCAGTACTTC,-,TRBV7-9,-,TRBJ2-5
CASSLGPRWQGSTDTQYF,TGCGCCAGCAGCTTGGGGCCCAGGTGGCAGGGAAGCACAGATACGCAGTATTTT,-,TRBV5-1,-,TRBJ2-3
CASSDLPGGSPLHF,TGTGCCAGCAGTGACCTTCCAGGTGGTTCACCCCTCCACTTT,-,TRBV6-1,-,TRBJ1-6
CASSETRGRGNQPQHF,TGTGCCAGCAGTGAAACCAGGGGACGGGGGAATCAGCCCCAGCATTTT,-,TRBV6-1,once,TRBJ1-5
CASGWQESQPQHF,TGTGCTAGTGGTTGGCAGGAATCTCAGCCCCAGCATTTT,-,TRBV12-5,-,TRBJ1-5
CASSQASGNNEQFF,TGCGCCAGCAGCCAAGCTAGCGGGAACAATGAGCAGTTCTTC,TRBD2,TRBV4-1,-,TRBJ2-1
CASSQGDRGYEKLFF,TGCGCCAGCAGCCAGGGCGACAGAGGATATGAAAAACTGTTTTTT,-,TRBV4-1,-,TRBJ1-4
CASSLEGGVEKLFF,TGCGCCAGCAGCTTGGAGGGAGGGGTGGAAAAACTGTTTTTT,-,TRBV5-1,few,TRBJ1-4
CAWRGGLAAETQYF,TGTGCCTGGAGGGGGGGGCTAGCGGCAGAGACCCAGTACTTC,-,TRBV30,-,TRBJ2-5
CASSSSPTDTQYF,TGTGCCAGCAGCTCCTCACCCACAGATACGCAGTATTTT,-,TRBV7-3,-,TRBJ2-3
CASRQGPEQYF,TGTGCCAGCAGACAGGGTCCCGAGCAGTACTTC,-,TRBV7-9,-,TRBJ2-7
CASSGAYHGGTEAFF,TGTGCCAGCAGTGGGGCCTATCATGGCGGCACTGAAGCTTTCTTT,-,TRBV2,-,TRBJ1-1
CASSRTGTGYGYTF,TGTGCCAGCAGCCGTACCGGGACAGGGTACGGCTACACCTTC,TRBD1,TRBV11-1,-,TRBJ1-2
CASRDNTGGRNEQYF,TGTGCCAGCAGGGATAACACAGGGGGCCGGAACGAGCAGTACTTC,TRBD1,TRBV2,-,TRBJ2-7
CASSPKSGQPQHF,TGTGCCAGCAGCCCTAAATCGGGTCAGCCCCAGCATTTT,-,TRBV5-8,-,TRBJ1-5
CASSLDQTYEQYF,TGCGCCAGCAGCTTGGATCAGACCTACGAGCAGTACTTC,-,TRBV5-1,-,TRBJ2-7
CASSLAWAGGNTEAFF,TGCGCCAGCAGCTTGGCCTGGGCGGGAGGGAACACTGAAGCTTTCTTT,-,TRBV5-1,-,TRBJ1-1
CASSLTSSEQYF,TGTGCCAGCAGCCTGACTAGTTCCGAGCAGTACTTC,-,TRBV28,once,TRBJ2-7
CASSLGQGLGNTEAFF,TGCGCCAGCAGCTTGGGACAGGGGCTAGGGAACACTGAAGCTTTCTTT,TRBD1,TRBV5-1,-,TRBJ1-1
CAISPGNQPQHF,TGTGCCATCAGTCCGGGGAATCAGCCCCAGCATTTT,-,TRBV10-3,medium-sized,TRBJ1-5
CASGLFRGGGESYNEQFF,TGTGCCAGCGGTTTATTTAGGGGAGGGGGCGAATCCTACAATGAGCAGTTCTTC,-,TRBV5-8,-,TRBJ2-1
CASSPWTGGDYGYTF,TGTGCCAGCAGCCCGTGGACAGGGGGCGACTATGGCTACACCTTC,TRBD1,TRBV5-4,once,TRBJ1-2
CAWTLGADTQYF,TGTGCCTGGACCTTGGGGGCTGATACGCAGTATTTT,-,TRBV30,-,TRBJ2-3
CASSLGGSAGGPWETQYF,TGTGCCAGCAGCTTAGGAGGGTCAGCGGGGGGCCCTTGGGAGACCCAGTACTTC,TRBD2,TRBV11-2,-,TRBJ2-5
CASSRTESIDTQYF,TGTGCCAGCAGCAGGACAGAGAGTATTGATACGCAGTATTTT,-,TRBV2,few,TRBJ2-3
CSVTDRGGNSPLHF,TGCAGCGTAACGGACAGGGGAGGTAATTCACCCCTCCACTTT,TRBD1,TRBV29-1,-,TRBJ1-6
CASSSLPFEPRELFF,TGTGCCAGCAGCTCCCTCCCGTTTGAGCCCAGGGAGCTGTTTTTT,-,TRBV7-9,-,TRBJ2-2